This T cell receptor (beta chain) appears in the sequencing data of a study of OX40 agonist ivuxolimab in advanced cancers. Study-level information: The patients got ivuxolimab, which is an agonistic anti-OX40 (CD134) antibody. Overall study results and limits: Among the nonresponders, some also had low normalized T-cell clonal expansion. Researchers report that CD8+ T cells had, on average, more expanded clones than CD4+.

Generated by immunoSEQ multiplex PCR, the TCRdb table keeps only in-frame clones and is missing some. Of some 96,000 clones in the sample, 75% to 90% were seen once. A note on this clone: Its antigen is currently unknown. Other nucleotide sequences from this sample produce the same CDR3.

The receptor was isolated from an adult with an advanced solid tumor such as melanoma, head and neck, liver or kidney cancer. The sample in question was CD4+ or CD8+ T cells sorted from blood, obtained in a trial of the OX40 agonist ivuxolimab.

The DNA of the CDR3 is TGTGCCAGTAGTCAATGGTCCCTAGAGACCCAGTACTTC. Translation: CASSQWSLETQYF. The chain uses TRBV6-5 and TRBJ2-5, with unresolved D. The CDR3 runs to 13 residues. Trimming cost V 9 bases and J 4 bases, with 15 bases left between them. Germline V gene lookup returns CDR1 MNHEY and CDR2 SVGAGI.